This T cell receptor (beta chain) was observed in a study of radiation and T cells in renal cell carcinoma. General study points: Without pretreatment biopsies, baseline tumor clonotype presence was undetermined. In blood, top tumor clones expanded by 2 weeks, shrinking by 4.

CDR3 length: 13 residues. Germline V CDR1 and CDR2: SGHKS, YYEKEE (reference sequence). The germline V and J ends were trimmed by 3 bases and 5 bases, with 10 bases remaining between them. Method: immunoSEQ multiplex PCR; TCRdb's copy keeps in-frame clones and lacks some. The sample carries roughly 150,000 clones, about 88% recorded once. The time point: baseline pretreatment blood. Specified treatment: 15 Gy SBRT to primary tumor, nephrectomy 4 weeks later. This renal cell carcinoma was of the clear cell type. Comments on this clone: Its antigen is as yet unknown.

The sequencing here drew on blood, taken from a patient whose treatment included radiotherapy and nephrectomy. The chain carries TRBV5-5 and TRBJ2-3; no definite D call. This TCR derives from a woman between 65 and 79 years old with renal cell carcinoma. CDR3 nucleotides: TGTGCCAGCAGCTCCCCAGGAATAGATACGCAGTATTTT. It specifies CASSSPGIDTQYF.